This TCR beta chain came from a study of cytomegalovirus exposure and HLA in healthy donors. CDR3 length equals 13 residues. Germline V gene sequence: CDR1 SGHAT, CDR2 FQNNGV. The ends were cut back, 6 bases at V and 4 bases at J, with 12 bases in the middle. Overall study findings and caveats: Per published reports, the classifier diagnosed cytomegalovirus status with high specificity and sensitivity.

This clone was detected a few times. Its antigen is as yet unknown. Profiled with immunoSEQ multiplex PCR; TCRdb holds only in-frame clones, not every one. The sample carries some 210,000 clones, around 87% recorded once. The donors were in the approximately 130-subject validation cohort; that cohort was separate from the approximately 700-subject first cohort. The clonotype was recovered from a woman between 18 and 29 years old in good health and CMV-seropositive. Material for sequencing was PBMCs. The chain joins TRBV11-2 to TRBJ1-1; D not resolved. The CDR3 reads CASRPLGVTEAFF. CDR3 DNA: TGTGCCAGCAGACCTCTCGGGGTCACTGAAGCTTTCTTT. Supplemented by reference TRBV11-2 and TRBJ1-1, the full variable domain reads EAGVAQSPRYKIIEKRQSVAFWCNPISGHATLYWYQQILGQGPKLLIQFQNNGVVDDSQLPKDRFSAERLKGVDSTLKIQPAKLEDSAVYLCASRPLGVTEAFFGQGTRLTVV.